This TCR beta chain is drawn from a study of T cell repertoires in cytomegalovirus infection. Across the study: CMV epitopes used comprised recently identified HLA-C-restricted ones and well-studied HLA-B-restricted ones. Public TCR beta signatures marked donors with CMV infection and the matching HLA.

Study results and caveats: The ex vivo response was dominated by HLA-C-restricted CMV-specific TCR beta clonotypes. Identification of carriers of CMV plus the relevant HLA was achieved through cumulative public TCR beta family frequency.

On this clonotype: The antigen is undetermined.

Germline-derived CDR1 and CDR2 are MNHEY and SVGEGT. V was trimmed by 0 bases and J by 3 bases, leaving 14 bases between them. This CDR3 is 16 amino acids long. Each CDR3 protein is one row after TCRdb ran MiXCR on the reads. The sample includes hundreds of thousands of distinct CDR3 sequences, about 30% of them seen just once. The material sequenced was cultured PBMCs, taken from culture after CMV antigen stimulation. This TCR was sampled from a human donor in good health (CMV status not recorded). Some clones in this sample may be carry-over from other donors' samples. J is TRBJ1-1 and V is TRBV6-2 or TRBV6-3, with D uncertain. CDR3 sequence: CASSYSPRRLDTEAFF. CDR3 in DNA: TGTGCCAGCAGTTACTCGCCCCGGCGGCTGGACACTGAAGCTTTCTTT.